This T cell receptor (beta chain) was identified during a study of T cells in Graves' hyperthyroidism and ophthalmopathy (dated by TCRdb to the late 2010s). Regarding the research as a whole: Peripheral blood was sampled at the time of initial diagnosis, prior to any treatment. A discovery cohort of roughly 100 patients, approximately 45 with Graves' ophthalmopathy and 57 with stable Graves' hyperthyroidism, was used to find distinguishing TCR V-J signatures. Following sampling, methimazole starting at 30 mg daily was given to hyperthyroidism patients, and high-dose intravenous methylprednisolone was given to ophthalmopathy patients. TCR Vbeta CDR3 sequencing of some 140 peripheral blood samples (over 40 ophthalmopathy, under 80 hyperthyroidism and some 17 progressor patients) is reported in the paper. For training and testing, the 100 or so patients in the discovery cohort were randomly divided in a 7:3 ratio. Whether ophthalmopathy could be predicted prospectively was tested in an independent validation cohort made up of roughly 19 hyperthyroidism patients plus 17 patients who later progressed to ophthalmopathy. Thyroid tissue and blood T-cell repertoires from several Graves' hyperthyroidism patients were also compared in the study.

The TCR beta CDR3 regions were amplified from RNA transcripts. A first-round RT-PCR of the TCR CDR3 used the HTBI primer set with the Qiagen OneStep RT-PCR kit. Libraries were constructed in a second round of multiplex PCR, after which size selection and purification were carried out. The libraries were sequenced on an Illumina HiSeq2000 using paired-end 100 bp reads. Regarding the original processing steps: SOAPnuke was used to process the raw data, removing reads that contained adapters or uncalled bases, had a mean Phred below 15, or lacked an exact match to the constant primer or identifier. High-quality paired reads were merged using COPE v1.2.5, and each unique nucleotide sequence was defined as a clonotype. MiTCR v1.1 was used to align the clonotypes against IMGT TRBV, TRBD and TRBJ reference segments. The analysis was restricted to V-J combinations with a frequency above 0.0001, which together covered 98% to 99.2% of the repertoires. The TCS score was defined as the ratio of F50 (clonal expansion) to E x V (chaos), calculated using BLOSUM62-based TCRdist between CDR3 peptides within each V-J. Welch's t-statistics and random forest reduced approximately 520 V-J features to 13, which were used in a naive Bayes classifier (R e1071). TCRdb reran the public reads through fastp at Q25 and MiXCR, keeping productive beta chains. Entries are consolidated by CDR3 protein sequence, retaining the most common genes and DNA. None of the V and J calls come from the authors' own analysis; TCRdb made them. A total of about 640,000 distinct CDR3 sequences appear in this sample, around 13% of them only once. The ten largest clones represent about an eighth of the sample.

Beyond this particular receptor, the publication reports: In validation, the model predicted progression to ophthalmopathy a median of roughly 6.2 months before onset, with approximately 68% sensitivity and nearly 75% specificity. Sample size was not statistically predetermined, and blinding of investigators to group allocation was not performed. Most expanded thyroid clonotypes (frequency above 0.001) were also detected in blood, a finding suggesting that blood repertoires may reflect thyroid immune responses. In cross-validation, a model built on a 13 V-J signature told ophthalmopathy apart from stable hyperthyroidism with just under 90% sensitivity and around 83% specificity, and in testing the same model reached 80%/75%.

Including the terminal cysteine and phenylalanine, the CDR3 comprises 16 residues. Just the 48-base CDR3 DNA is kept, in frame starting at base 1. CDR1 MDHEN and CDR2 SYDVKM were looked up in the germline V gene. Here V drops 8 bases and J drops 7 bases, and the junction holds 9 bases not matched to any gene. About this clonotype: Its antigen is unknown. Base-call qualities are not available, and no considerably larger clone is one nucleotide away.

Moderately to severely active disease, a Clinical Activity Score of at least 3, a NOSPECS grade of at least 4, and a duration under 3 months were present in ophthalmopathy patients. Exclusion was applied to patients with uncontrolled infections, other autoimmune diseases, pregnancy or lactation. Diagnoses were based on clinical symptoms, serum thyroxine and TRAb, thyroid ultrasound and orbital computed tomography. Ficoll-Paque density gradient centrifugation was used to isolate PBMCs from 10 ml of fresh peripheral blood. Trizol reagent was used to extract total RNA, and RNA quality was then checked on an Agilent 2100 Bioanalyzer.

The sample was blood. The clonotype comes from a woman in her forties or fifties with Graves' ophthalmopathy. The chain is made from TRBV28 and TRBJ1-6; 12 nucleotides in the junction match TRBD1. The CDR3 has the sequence CASGPGQGAWNSPLHF. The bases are TGTGCCAGCGGGCCGGGACAGGGGGCATGGAATTCACCCCTCCACTTT.